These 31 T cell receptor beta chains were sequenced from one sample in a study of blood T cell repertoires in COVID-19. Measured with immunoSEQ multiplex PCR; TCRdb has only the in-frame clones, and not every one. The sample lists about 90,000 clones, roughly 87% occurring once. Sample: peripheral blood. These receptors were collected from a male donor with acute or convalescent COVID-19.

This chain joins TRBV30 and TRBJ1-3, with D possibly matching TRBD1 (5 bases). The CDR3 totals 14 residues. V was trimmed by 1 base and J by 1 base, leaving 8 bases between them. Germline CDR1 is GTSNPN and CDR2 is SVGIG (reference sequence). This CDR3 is CAWSDPGSGNTIYF. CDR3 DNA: TGTGCCTGGAGTGACCCAGGGTCTGGAAACACCATATATTTT.

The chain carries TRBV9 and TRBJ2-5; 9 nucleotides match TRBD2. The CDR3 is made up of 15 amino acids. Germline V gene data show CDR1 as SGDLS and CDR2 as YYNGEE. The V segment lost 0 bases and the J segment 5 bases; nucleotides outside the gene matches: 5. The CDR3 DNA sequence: TGTGCCAGCAGCGTAGCGTCTAGCGGGGCGGAGACCCAGTACTTC. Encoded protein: CASSVASSGAETQYF.

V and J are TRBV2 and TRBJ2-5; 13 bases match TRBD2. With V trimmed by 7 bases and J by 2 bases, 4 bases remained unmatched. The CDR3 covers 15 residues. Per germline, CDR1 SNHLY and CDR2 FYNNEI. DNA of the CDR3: TGTGCCAGCAAAACACTAGCGGGGGGGCAAGAGACCCAGTACTTC. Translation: CASKTLAGGQETQYF.

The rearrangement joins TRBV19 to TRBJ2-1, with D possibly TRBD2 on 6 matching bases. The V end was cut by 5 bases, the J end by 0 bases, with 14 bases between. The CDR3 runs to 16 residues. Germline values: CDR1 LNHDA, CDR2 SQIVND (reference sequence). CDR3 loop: CASSPKLAPSYNEQFF. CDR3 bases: TGTGCCAGTAGTCCGAAGCTAGCGCCCTCCTACAATGAGCAGTTCTTC.

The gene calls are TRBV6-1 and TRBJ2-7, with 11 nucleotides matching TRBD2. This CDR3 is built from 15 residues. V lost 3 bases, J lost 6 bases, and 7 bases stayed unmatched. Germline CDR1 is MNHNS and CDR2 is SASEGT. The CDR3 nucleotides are TGTGCCAGCAGTGATAGACTAGCGGGGTTTGTCGAGCAGTACTTC. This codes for CASSDRLAGFVEQYF.

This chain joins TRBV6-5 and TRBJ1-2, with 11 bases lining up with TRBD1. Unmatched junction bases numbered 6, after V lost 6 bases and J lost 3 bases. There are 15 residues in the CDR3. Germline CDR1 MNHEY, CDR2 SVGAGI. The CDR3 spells CASSLGQGGDYGYTF. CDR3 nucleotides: TGTGCCAGCAGCTTGGGACAGGGGGGAGACTATGGCTACACCTTC.

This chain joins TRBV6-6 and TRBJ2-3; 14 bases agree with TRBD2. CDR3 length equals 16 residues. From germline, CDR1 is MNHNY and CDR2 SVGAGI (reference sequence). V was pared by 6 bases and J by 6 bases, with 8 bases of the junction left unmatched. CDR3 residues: CASSRGLAGGGDTQYF. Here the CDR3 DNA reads TGTGCCAGCAGCAGAGGACTAGCGGGGGGAGGGGATACGCAGTATTTT.

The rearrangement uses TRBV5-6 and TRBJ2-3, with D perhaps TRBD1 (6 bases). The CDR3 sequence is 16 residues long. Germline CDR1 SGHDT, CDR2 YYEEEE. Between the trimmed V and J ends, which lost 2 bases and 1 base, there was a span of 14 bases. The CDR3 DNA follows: TGTGCCAGCAGCTTTAGGGGGTCTCCCCGCACAGATACGCAGTATTTT. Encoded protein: CASSFRGSPRTDTQYF. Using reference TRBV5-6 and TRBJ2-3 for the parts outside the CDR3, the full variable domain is DAGVTQSPTHLIKTRGQQVTLRCSPKSGHDTVSWYQQALGQGPQFIFQYYEEEERQRGNFPDRFSGHQFPNYSSELNVNALLLGDSALYLCASSFRGSPRTDTQYFGPGTRLTVL.

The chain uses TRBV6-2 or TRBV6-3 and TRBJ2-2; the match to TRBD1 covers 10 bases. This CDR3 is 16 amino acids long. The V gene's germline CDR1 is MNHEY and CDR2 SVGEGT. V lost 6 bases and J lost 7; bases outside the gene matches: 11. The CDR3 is CASSRGTGATVGELFF. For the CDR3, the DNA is TGTGCCAGCAGCCGTGGGACAGGGGCCACCGTCGGGGAGCTGTTTTTT.

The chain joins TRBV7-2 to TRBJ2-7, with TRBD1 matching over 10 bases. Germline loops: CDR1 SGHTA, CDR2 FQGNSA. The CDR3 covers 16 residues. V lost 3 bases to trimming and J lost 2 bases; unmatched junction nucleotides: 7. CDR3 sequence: CASSLTGQGLPYEQYF. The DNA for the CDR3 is TGTGCCAGCAGCTTGACGGGACAGGGGTTACCCTACGAGCAGTACTTC.

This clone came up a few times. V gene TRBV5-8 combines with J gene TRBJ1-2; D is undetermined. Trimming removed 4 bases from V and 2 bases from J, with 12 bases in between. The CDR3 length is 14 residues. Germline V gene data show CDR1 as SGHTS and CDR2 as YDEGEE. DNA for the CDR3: TGTGCCAGCAGCGCCTGGGGAGGGAACTATGGCTACACCTTC. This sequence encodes CASSAWGGNYGYTF.

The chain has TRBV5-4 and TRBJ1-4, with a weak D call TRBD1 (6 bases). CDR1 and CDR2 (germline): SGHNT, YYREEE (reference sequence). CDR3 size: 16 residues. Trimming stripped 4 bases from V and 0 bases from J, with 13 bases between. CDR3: CASSPGGQTTNEKLFF. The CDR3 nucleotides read TGTGCCAGCAGCCCTGGGGGACAAACAACTAATGAAAAACTGTTTTTT.

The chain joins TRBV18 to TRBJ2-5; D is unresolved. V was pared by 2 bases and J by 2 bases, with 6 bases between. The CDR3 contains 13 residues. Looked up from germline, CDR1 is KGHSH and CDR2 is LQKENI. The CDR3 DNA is TGTGCCAGCTCACCAACACAGCAAGAGACCCAGTACTTC. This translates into CASSPTQQETQYF.

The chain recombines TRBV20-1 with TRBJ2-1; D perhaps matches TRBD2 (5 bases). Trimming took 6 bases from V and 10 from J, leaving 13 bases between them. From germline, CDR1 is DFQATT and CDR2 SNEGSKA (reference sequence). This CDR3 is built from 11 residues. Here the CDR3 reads CSANGVKEQFF. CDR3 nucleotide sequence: TGCAGTGCCAACGGGGTTAAAGAGCAGTTCTTC.

In DNA form, the CDR3 reads TGTGCCAGCAGCCTCGGACAGGGTACAGATACGCAGTATTTT. Translating it yields CASSLGQGTDTQYF. The chain uses TRBV7-2 and TRBJ2-3, with 8 bases lining up with TRBD1. V lost 5 bases and J lost 3; bases outside the gene matches: 4. This CDR3 is built from 14 residues. Germline values: CDR1 SGHTA, CDR2 FQGNSA. Full variable domain (missing parts from reference TRBV7-2 and TRBJ2-3): GAGVSQSPSNKVTEKGKDVELRCDPISGHTALYWYRQSLGQGLEFLIYFQGNSAPDKSGLPSDRFSAERTGGSVSTLTIQRTQQEDSAVYLCASSLGQGTDTQYFGPGTRLTVL.

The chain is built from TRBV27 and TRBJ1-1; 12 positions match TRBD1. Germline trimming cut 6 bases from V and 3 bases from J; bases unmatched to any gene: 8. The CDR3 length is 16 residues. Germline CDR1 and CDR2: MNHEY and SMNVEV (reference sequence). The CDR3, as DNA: TGTGCCAGCAGCCCGGGACAGGGGGCTGGAGACACTGAAGCTTTCTTT. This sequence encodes CASSPGQGAGDTEAFF.

The CDR3 reads CASSLDRGKTQYF. CDR3 nucleotides: TGTGCCAGTAGTCTGGACAGGGGCAAGACCCAGTACTTC. The rearrangement joins TRBV19 to TRBJ2-5; TRBD1 matches at 9 bases. CDR1 and CDR2 (germline): LNHDA, SQIVND (reference sequence). This CDR3 spans 13 amino acids. With V trimmed by 5 bases and J by 6 bases, 4 bases remained unmatched.

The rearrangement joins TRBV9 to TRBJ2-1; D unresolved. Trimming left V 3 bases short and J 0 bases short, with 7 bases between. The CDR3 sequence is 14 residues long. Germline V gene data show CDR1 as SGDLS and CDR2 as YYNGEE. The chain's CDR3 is CASSATNSYNEQFF. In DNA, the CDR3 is TGTGCCAGCAGCGCGACAAACTCCTACAATGAGCAGTTCTTC.

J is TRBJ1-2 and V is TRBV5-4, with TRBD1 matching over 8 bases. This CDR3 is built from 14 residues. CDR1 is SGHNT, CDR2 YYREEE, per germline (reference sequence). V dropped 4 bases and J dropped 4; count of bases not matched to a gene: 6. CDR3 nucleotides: TGTGCCAGCAGCCCAGGACAGGGCGGCTATGGCTACACCTTC. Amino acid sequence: CASSPGQGGYGYTF.

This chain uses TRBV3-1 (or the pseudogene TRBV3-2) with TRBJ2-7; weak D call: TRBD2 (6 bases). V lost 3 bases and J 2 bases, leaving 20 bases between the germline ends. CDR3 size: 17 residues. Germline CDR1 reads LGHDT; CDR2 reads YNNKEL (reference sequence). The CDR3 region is CASSQGVGGTHPYEQYF. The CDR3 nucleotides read TGTGCCAGCAGCCAGGGCGTAGGCGGGACTCATCCCTACGAGCAGTACTTC.

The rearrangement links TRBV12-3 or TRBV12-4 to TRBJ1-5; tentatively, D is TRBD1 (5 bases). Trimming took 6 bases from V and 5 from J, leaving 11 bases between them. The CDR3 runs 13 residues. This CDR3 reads CASSLGGDQPQHF. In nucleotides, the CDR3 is TGTGCCAGCAGCTTGGGGGGAGATCAGCCCCAGCATTTT.

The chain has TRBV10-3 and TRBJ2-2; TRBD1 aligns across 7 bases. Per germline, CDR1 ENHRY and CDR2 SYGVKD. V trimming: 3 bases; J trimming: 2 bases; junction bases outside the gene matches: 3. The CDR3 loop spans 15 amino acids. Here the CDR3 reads CAISERGPNTGELFF. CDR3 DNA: TGTGCCATCAGTGAAAGGGGGCCCAACACCGGGGAGCTGTTTTTT.

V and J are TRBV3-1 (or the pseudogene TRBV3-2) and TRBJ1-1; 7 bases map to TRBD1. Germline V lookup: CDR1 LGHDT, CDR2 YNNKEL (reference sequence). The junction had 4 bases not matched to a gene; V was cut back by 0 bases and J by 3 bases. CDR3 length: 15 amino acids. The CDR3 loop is CASSQERTGHTEAFF. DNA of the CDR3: TGTGCCAGCAGCCAAGAGAGGACAGGACACACTGAAGCTTTCTTT.

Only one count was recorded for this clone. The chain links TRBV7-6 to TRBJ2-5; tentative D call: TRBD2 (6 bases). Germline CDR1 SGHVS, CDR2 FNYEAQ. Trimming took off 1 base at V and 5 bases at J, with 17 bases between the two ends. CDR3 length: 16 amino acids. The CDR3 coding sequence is TGTGCCAGCAGCTTAGGGCCAGCGGGTTCTCGGGAGACCCAGTACTTC. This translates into CASSLGPAGSRETQYF.

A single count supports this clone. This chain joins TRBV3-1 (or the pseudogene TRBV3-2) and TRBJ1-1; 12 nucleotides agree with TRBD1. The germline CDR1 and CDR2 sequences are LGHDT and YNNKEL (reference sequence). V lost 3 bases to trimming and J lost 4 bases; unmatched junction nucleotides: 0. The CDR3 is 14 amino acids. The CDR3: CASSQGQGATEAFF. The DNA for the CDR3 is TGTGCCAGCAGCCAGGGACAGGGGGCCACTGAAGCTTTCTTT.

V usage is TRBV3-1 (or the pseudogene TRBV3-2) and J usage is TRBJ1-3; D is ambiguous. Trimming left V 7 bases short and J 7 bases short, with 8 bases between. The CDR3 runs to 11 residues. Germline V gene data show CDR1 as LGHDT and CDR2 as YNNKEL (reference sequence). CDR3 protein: CASKYGNTIYF. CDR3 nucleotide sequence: TGTGCCAGCAAGTATGGCAACACCATATATTTT.

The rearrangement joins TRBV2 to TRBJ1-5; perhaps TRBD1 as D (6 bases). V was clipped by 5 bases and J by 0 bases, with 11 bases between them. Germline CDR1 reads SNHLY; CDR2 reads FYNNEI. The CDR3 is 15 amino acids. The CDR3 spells CASSYTGNSNQPQHF. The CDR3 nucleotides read TGTGCCAGCAGTTATACAGGGAATAGCAATCAGCCCCAGCATTTT.

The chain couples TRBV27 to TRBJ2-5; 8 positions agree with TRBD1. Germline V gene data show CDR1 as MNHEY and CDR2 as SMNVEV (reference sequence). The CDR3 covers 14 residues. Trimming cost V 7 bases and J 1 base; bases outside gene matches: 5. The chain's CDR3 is CASTPDRGQETQYF. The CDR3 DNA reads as TGTGCCAGCACCCCCGACAGGGGCCAAGAGACCCAGTACTTC.

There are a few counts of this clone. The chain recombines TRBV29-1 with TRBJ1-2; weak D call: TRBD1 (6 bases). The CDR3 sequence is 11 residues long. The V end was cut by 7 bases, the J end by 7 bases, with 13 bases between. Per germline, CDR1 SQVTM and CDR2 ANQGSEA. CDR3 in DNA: TGCAGCGCAGGGGATCTACGTGGCTACACCTTC. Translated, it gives CSAGDLRGYTF.

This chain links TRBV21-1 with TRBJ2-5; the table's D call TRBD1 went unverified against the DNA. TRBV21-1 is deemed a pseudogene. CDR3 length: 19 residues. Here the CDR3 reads CASSFPADSAQGRRETQYF. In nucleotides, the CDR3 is TGTGCCAGCAGCTTCCCCGCCGATTCGGCCCAGGGGCGGAGGGAGACCCAGTACTTC.

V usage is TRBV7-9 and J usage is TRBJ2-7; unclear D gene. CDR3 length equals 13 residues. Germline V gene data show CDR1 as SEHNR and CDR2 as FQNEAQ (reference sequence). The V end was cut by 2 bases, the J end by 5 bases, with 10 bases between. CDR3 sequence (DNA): TGTGCCAGCAGCTTACTTTGGGCCAACGAGCAGTACTTC. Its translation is CASSLLWANEQYF.